These T cell receptor beta chains were read from a single sample in a study of graft-versus-host responses after intestinal transplantation. Measured with immunoSEQ multiplex PCR; TCRdb has only the in-frame clones, and not every one. This sample has roughly 100,000 clones; roughly 90% occur once, and the top ten carry approximately 0.07%. These receptors have no identified antigens. The sample was unstimulated CD8+ T cells sorted from spleen or lymph node cells, taken before transplant. The receptors come from a human donor who was the organ donor for an intestinal transplant. Each CDR3 is given with its conserved first and last residue. The order of the fields is J gene, V gene, clone size, D gene, CDR3 DNA, CDR3 protein. A D gene is named only where the DNA matches it firmly. Size values are once, few and many counts, or a class for expanded clones, and some rows have none.

TRBJ1-1 | TRBV5-1 | - | - | TGCGCCAGCAGCTTGGTTGGAGGGGAAATTGAGACTGAAGCTTTCTTT | CASSLVGGEIETEAFF
TRBJ2-4 | TRBV4-1 | - | - | TGCGCCAGCAGCCAAGACTTTATCGGCAGGGTCCGGTTAGGGGACAAAAACATTCAGTACTTC | CASSQDFIGRVRLGDKNIQYF
TRBJ1-5 | TRBV30 | - | TRBD1 | TGTGCCTGGACGACAGGGGGGAGCAATCAGCCCCAGCATTTT | CAWTTGGSNQPQHF
TRBJ1-2 | TRBV5-6 | - | - | TGTGCCAGCAGCGCGGCCGGTTATGGCTACACCTTC | CASSAAGYGYTF
TRBJ2-1 | TRBV13 | - | TRBD2 | TGTGCCAGCGGAGCGGGAGCTTGGGATGAGCAGTTCTTC | CASGAGAWDEQFF
TRBJ1-2 | TRBV5-1 | - | - | TGCGCCAGCAGCTTGGACAGGGCAAATGGCTACACCTTC | CASSLDRANGYTF
TRBJ2-7 | TRBV5-1 | - | - | TGCGCCAGCAGCCCTTTTGAGAGCTCCTACGAGCAGTACTTC | CASSPFESSYEQYF
TRBJ2-3 | TRBV28 | - | - | TGTGCCAGCAGTGTTCGGACTCCGACAGATACGCAGTATTTT | CASSVRTPTDTQYF
TRBJ1-2 | TRBV18 | - | - | TGTGCCAGCTCACCACCATATTGGCAGTGGTACTATGGCTACACCTTC | CASSPPYWQWYYGYTF
TRBJ2-3 | TRBV27 | - | TRBD2 | TGTGCCAGCAGTTTAGCGGGGGGGCCAGATACGCAGTATTTT | CASSLAGGPDTQYF
TRBJ2-7 | TRBV4-1 | few | TRBD1 | TGCGCCAGCAGCCAAGCGACAGGGGCCTACGAGCAGTACTTC | CASSQATGAYEQYF
TRBJ2-3 | TRBV21-1 | - | - | TGTGCCAGCAGCAAAGATCGGGGACAGGGAGACACAGATACGCAGTATTTT | CASSKDRGQGDTDTQYF
TRBJ2-3 | TRBV28 | - | - | TGTGCCAGCAGTTTGGCTGTTTCTAGCACAGATACGCAGTATTTT | CASSLAVSSTDTQYF
TRBJ1-2 | TRBV28 | - | - | TGTGCCAGCAGTGACACGTACAACTATGGCTACACCTTC | CASSDTYNYGYTF
TRBJ2-3 | TRBV6-1 | - | TRBD2 | TGTGCCAGCAGTAGGACTAGCGGGCCGGGGGATACGCAGTATTTT | CASSRTSGPGDTQYF
TRBJ2-7 | TRBV11-2 | - | - | TGTGCCAGCGGAAACCACAGGATGACCAACGAGCAGTACTTC | CASGNHRMTNEQYF
TRBJ2-1 | TRBV13 | - | TRBD2 | TGTGCCAGCAGCTTACTCTGGACTAGCGGGAGGGCCCTCGAGGGACACGGCAATGAGCAGTTCTTC | CASSLLWTSGRALEGHGNEQFF
TRBJ1-2 | TRBV6-6 | - | - | TGTGCCAGCAGTTATCTAGGGAGAAGGGCGGATGGCTACACCTTC | CASSYLGRRADGYTF
TRBJ2-7 | TRBV4-2 | - | - | TGTGCCAGCAGCCAAGAACTAGCTAGCGTTGTTGTGCAGTACTTC | CASSQELASVVVQYF
TRBJ1-2 | TRBV27 | - | - | TGTGCCAGCAGCCCCCTTTTCGGGAACCTGCCGGGAGGCTACACCTTC | CASSPLFGNLPGGYTF
TRBJ1-1 | TRBV15 | - | - | TGTGCCACCAGCCGAAGAGCTGGAGCAAACACTGAAGCTTTCTTT | CATSRRAGANTEAFF
TRBJ2-7 | TRBV4-2 | once | TRBD2 | TGTGCCAGCAGCCAAGTCTGGGGACTAGTTCCCTACGAGCAGTACTTC | CASSQVWGLVPYEQYF
TRBJ2-1 | TRBV6-4 | - | - | TGTGCCAGCAGTGACTCGCCGGGGAACTCCTACAATGAGCAGTTCTTC | CASSDSPGNSYNEQFF
TRBJ1-5 | TRBV7-9 | - | - | TGTGCCAGCAGCTTAGATCTCCAGCCCCAGCATTTT | CASSLDLQPQHF
TRBJ1-5 | TRBV7-8 | - | TRBD1 | TGTGCCAGCAGCTTGGGACAGGGGAATCAGCCCCAGCATTTT | CASSLGQGNQPQHF
TRBJ2-5 | TRBV28 | - | - | TGTGCCAGCAGTTCCCCGCAGATGTACCAAGAGACCCAGTACTTC | CASSSPQMYQETQYF
TRBJ1-2 | TRBV7-9 | - | - | TGTGCCAGCAGCTCGGACATGGGGAACTATGGCTACACCTTC | CASSSDMGNYGYTF
TRBJ2-7 | TRBV7-8 | - | - | TGTGCCAGCAGCTGGACACTCTCCTACGAGCAGTACTTC | CASSWTLSYEQYF
TRBJ2-3 | TRBV19 | once | - | TGTGCCAGTAGTGAAGGAGAAGGGGGGGGGATGGATACGCAGTATTTT | CASSEGEGGGMDTQYF
TRBJ1-2 | TRBV6-1 | - | - | TGTGCCAGCACCCCGATGGGTTACCCAGCAGGTGGCTACACCTTC | CASTPMGYPAGGYTF
TRBJ1-6 | TRBV11-2 | - | TRBD1 | TGTGCCAGCAGCGCGGGACAGAGGAATTCACCCCTCCACTTT | CASSAGQRNSPLHF
TRBJ1-1 | TRBV7-9 | - | - | TGTGCCAGCAGCTTAGAGTATCGGTCTGAAGCTTTCTTT | CASSLEYRSEAFF
TRBJ2-7 | TRBV6-6 | - | - | TGTGCCAGCAGTTACCCGACAGTTTCTTCCTACGAGCAGTACTTC | CASSYPTVSSYEQYF
TRBJ2-5 | TRBV28 | - | TRBD2 | TGTGCCAGCAGTGCTTTCCCCGGGACTTCGCCGGGGGGAGGCCAAGAGACCCAGTACTTC | CASSAFPGTSPGGGQETQYF
TRBJ2-3 | TRBV13 | once | - | TGTGCCAGCAGCTCCCCTCCCTTTGGCAGGGAAATCGATACGCAGTATTTT | CASSSPPFGREIDTQYF
TRBJ1-2 | TRBV6-5 | - | TRBD1 | TGTGCCAGCAGTTACTCCGCGGGACAGGGTTCAGGAGGCTACACCTTC | CASSYSAGQGSGGYTF
TRBJ2-2 | TRBV28 | - | - | TGTGCCAGCACCTCCCCGTGGCTAGCTCCAAACCCCGGGGAGCTGTTTTTT | CASTSPWLAPNPGELFF
TRBJ2-2 | TRBV7-9 | - | - | TGTGCCAGCAGCGAGGGCGCCGGGGAGCTGTTTTTT | CASSEGAGELFF
TRBJ2-7 | TRBV5-1 | - | - | TGCGCCAGCAGCTTTGACACCTACGAGCAGTACTTC | CASSFDTYEQYF
TRBJ1-2 | TRBV27 | - | TRBD1 | TGTGCCAGCAGTTCGACCGAGACAGGGTTACGAGGCTACACCTTC | CASSSTETGLRGYTF
TRBJ2-7 | TRBV27 | - | - | TGTGCCAGCAGTTTTTCAGGGATCGACGAGCAGTACTTC | CASSFSGIDEQYF
TRBJ1-1 | TRBV28 | - | - | TGTGCCAGCAGTTACATCAGGGACACTGAAGCTTTCTTT | CASSYIRDTEAFF
TRBJ1-4 | TRBV7-9 | - | - | TGTGCCAGCAGCTTAGCCGCTAGCGGGGGAAAACTGTTTTTT | CASSLAASGGKLFF
TRBJ1-2 | TRBV27 | - | - | TGTGCCAGCAGTTTATCCGAGTTGGGGGGTTACTATGGCTACACCTTC | CASSLSELGGYYGYTF
TRBJ1-3 | TRBV27 | - | TRBD1 | TGTGCCAGCAGTTTAACAGGGGGCGTAAACACCATATATTTT | CASSLTGGVNTIYF
TRBJ2-1 | TRBV9 | - | TRBD1 | TGTGCCAGCAGTACGGGACAGGGGGGGGATGAGCAGTTCTTC | CASSTGQGGDEQFF
TRBJ2-7 | TRBV2 | - | TRBD1 | TGTGCCAGCAGTGAAGCTGGACAGGGTACCCACGAGCAGTACTTC | CASSEAGQGTHEQYF